The 15 T cell receptor beta chains below come from one sample, sequenced in a study of cytomegalovirus exposure and HLA in healthy donors. Amplification used 60 Vbeta primers and 13 Jbeta primers. Sequencing used immunoSEQ multiplex PCR; TCRdb keeps in-frame clones, though not all of them. Recorded for this sample: 100,000 to 150,000 clones. The specimen sequenced was PBMCs. The receptors stem from a middle-aged woman in good health and CMV-seropositive.

The chain links TRBV10-3 to TRBJ2-1; 8 bases match TRBD2. Germline-derived CDR1 and CDR2 are ENHRY and SYGVKD. V lost 4 bases and J lost 6; bases outside the gene matches: 5. The CDR3 covers 14 residues. CDR3 amino acids: CAISAQRGSNEQFF. CDR3 DNA: TGTGCCATCAGTGCCCAGCGGGGGAGCAATGAGCAGTTCTTC.

Worth noting for this clone: Other DNA sequences in this specimen translate into the identical CDR3. V is TRBV6-1 and J is TRBJ2-5; D gene ambiguous. Germline values: CDR1 MNHNS, CDR2 SASEGT. This CDR3 spans 14 amino acids. Trimming pared 7 bases from V and 4 bases from J, leaving 16 bases between. The chain's CDR3 is CASTRPLGRETQYF. CDR3 DNA sequence: TGTGCCAGCACCCGGCCCCTGGGCCGAGAGACCCAGTACTTC.

The V gene is TRBV10-3, the J gene TRBJ2-3; 8 nucleotides match TRBD2. Germline loops: CDR1 ENHRY, CDR2 SYGVKD. The V gene end was trimmed by 5 bases and the J gene end by 2 bases; junction bases not matched to a gene: 6. The CDR3 loop spans 15 amino acids. The CDR3 coding sequence is TGTGCCATCAGTCCCGGGGGGGGTTCCACAGATACGCAGTATTTT. Residues: CAISPGGGSTDTQYF.

The J gene is TRBJ2-7, the V gene TRBV2; 7 bases fit TRBD1. Trimming cost V 2 bases and J 5 bases; bases outside gene matches: 9. CDR1 SNHLY and CDR2 FYNNEI come from the germline V gene. The CDR3 loop spans 15 amino acids. The DNA of the CDR3 is TGTGCCAGCAGTGAAAGGGCAGGGGGATTCGACGAGCAGTACTTC. It encodes CASSERAGGFDEQYF.

The chain joins TRBV9 to TRBJ2-3, with TRBD2 matching over 7 bases. Trimming took 0 bases from V and 3 from J; bases not matched to a gene: 7. Germline CDR1 is SGDLS and CDR2 is YYNGEE. This CDR3 has 16 residues. The CDR3 sequence is CASSVAGGAGTDTQYF. Written as DNA, the CDR3 is TGTGCCAGCAGCGTAGCGGGGGGAGCGGGAACAGATACGCAGTATTTT.

V usage is TRBV5-6 and J usage is TRBJ2-7; D is uncertain. The CDR3 sequence is 12 residues long. CDR1 is SGHDT, CDR2 YYEEEE, per germline. Between the trimmed V and J ends, which lost 6 bases and 2 bases, there was a span of 9 bases. The CDR3 DNA follows: TGTGCCAGCACATCCACTACCTACGAGCAGTACTTC. It is translated as CASTSTTYEQYF.

The J gene is TRBJ1-1, the V gene TRBV29-1; TRBD1 matches 7 bases. This CDR3 has 15 amino acids. J gave up 3 bases and V 4 bases, and 11 bases lay outside the gene matches. Germline CDR1 SQVTM, CDR2 ANQGSEA. For the CDR3, the DNA is TGCAGCGTTGTTGGGTCGACAGGGAGGTACACTGAAGCTTTCTTT. This gives the protein CSVVGSTGRYTEAFF.

The V gene is TRBV20-1, the J gene TRBJ1-1; TRBD1 aligns across 8 bases. The CDR3 spans 11 residues. Germline V gives CDR1 DFQATT, CDR2 SNEGSKA (reference sequence). V was pared by 6 bases and J by 3 bases, with 0 bases of the junction left unmatched. In nucleotides, the CDR3 is TGCAGTGCCAGGGGGCACACTGAAGCTTTCTTT. This sequence encodes CSARGHTEAFF.

The J gene is TRBJ2-2, the V gene TRBV27; D may be TRBD2 (5 bases). The CDR3 contains 14 residues. V was shortened by 8 bases and J by 2 bases, with 12 bases between the two germline ends. From germline, CDR1 is MNHEY and CDR2 SMNVEV (reference sequence). The CDR3 region is CASLRALNTGELFF. CDR3 bases: TGTGCCAGCCTGCGGGCCCTTAACACCGGGGAGCTGTTTTTT.

CDR3 amino acids: CASGLGLAGANVLTF. CDR3 nucleotides: TGTGCCAGCGGCTTAGGACTAGCTGGGGCCAACGTCCTGACTTTC. V gene TRBV6-1 combines with J gene TRBJ2-6; 7 nucleotides match TRBD2. The CDR3 runs 15 residues. V dropped 8 bases and J dropped 2; count of bases not matched to a gene: 6. Germline CDR1 is MNHNS and CDR2 is SASEGT.

This chain joins TRBV9 and TRBJ2-1; 10 bases are shared with TRBD2. J was trimmed by 7 bases and V by 0 bases; bases with no gene match: 7. Germline values: CDR1 SGDLS, CDR2 YYNGEE. This CDR3 contains 16 residues. The DNA for the CDR3 is TGTGCCAGCAGCGTAGACGGAGCGGGAGGGCCAAATGAGCAGTTCTTC. Translation: CASSVDGAGGPNEQFF.

The chain uses TRBV14 and TRBJ2-2; a possible D gene is TRBD1 (5 bases). Trimming shortened V by 1 base and J by 4 bases, and 10 bases separated the two germline ends. Germline CDR1 and CDR2: SGHDN and FVKESK. The CDR3 spans 15 residues. As DNA, the CDR3 is TGTGCCAGCAGCCAAGCTGCAGGGCTCACCGGGGAGCTGTTTTTT. Translating it yields CASSQAAGLTGELFF.

The J gene is TRBJ1-1, the V gene TRBV7-9, with 9 bases that match TRBD1. Trimming at V came to 5 bases and at J to 2 bases, leaving 6 bases not matched to a gene. Germline values: CDR1 SEHNR, CDR2 FQNEAQ (reference sequence). The CDR3 sequence is 15 residues long. CDR3 DNA sequence: TGTGCCAGCAGCACGTGGACAGGGGCTAACACTGAAGCTTTCTTT. Its protein is CASSTWTGANTEAFF.

The chain employs TRBV9 and TRBJ2-7, with 9 bases that match TRBD1. The CDR3 covers 17 residues. Per germline, CDR1 SGDLS and CDR2 YYNGEE. The junction had 17 bases not matched to a gene; V was cut back by 4 bases and J by 6 bases. CDR3 sequence reads: CASSLDPGGQGSGEQYF. CDR3 in DNA: TGTGCCAGCAGCTTAGACCCAGGGGGACAGGGAAGCGGCGAGCAGTACTTC.

This sequence joins TRBV25-1 and TRBJ2-1; 7 positions match TRBD2. Looked up from germline, CDR1 is MGHDK and CDR2 is SYGVNS. V shed 4 bases, J shed 4 bases, and the junction held 7 bases outside the gene matches. The CDR3 runs 15 residues. The CDR3 loop reads CASSVRLAEYNEQFF. Written as DNA, the CDR3 is TGTGCCAGCAGTGTGCGTCTAGCGGAGTACAATGAGCAGTTCTTC.